The 30 T cell receptor beta chains below all came from one sample that was sequenced in a study of blood T cells in healthy people across ages (dated by TCRdb to between 2015 and 2017). Libraries were built with 5' RACE. The sequencer listed for this sample is Illumina HiSeq 2500. A second PCR of about 6 to 11 cycles was run with a J-beta primer mix and a sample-barcoded 5' primer. TCRdb trimmed public reads at Q25 via fastp, called clones via MiXCR and kept in-frame beta chains. All rows with the same CDR3 protein become a single entry with the most common DNA and genes. The sample profile shows 650,000 to 1,000,000 distinct CDR3 sequences; roughly 35% of them were found once. The ten top clones hold approximately 12% of the sample. Material for sequencing was blood. The receptors derive from a man aged 18 to 29 in good health.

In its sample, this clonotype was seen many times. The rearrangement links TRBV7-2 to TRBJ2-5, with a weak D call TRBD1 (6 bases). Between the trimmed V and J ends, which lost 2 bases and 5 bases, there was a span of 9 bases. The CDR3 extends over 13 amino acids. Per the germline V gene, CDR1 is SGHTA and CDR2 is FQGNSA. The CDR3, as DNA: TGTGCCAGCAGCTTAAGCACAGGGGAGACCCAGTACTTC. This encodes CASSLSTGETQYF.

The chain carries TRBV2 and TRBJ1-6; TRBD1 agrees at 10 bases. The CDR3 is 15 amino acids. V lost 7 bases and J lost 10; bases outside the gene matches: 10. Germline V gene sequence: CDR1 SNHLY, CDR2 FYNNEI. This CDR3 is CASTRDRGLNSPLHF. In DNA form, the CDR3 reads TGTGCCAGCACCCGGGACAGGGGATTAAACTCACCCCTCCACTTT. The entire variable domain, with the rest obtained from reference TRBV2 and TRBJ1-6, is as follows: EPEVTQTPSHQVTQMGQEVILRCVPISNHLYFYWYRQILGQKVEFLVSFYNNEISEKSEIFDDQFSVERPDGSNFTLKIRSTKLEDSAMYFCASTRDRGLNSPLHFGNGTRLTVT.

This chain connects TRBV19 to TRBJ2-1, with a possible D match to TRBD1 (5 bases). With 7 bases removed from V and 6 bases from J, the gap between germline ends came to 10 bases. The CDR3 is 12 amino acids. CDR1 and CDR2 from the germline V gene are LNHDA and SQIVND (reference sequence). The CDR3 region has the DNA TGTGCCAGTAAGCAGGGTGGCAATGAGCAGTTCTTC. Encoded protein: CASKQGGNEQFF.

This clonotype appeared many times. The V call is TRBV9, the J call TRBJ2-1; D unresolved. Trimming removed 0 bases from V and 7 bases from J, with 8 bases in between. The CDR3 totals 13 residues. CDR1 and CDR2 from the germline V gene are SGDLS and YYNGEE. The CDR3 DNA sequence: TGTGCCAGCAGCGTAGGCAAGTGGAATGAGCAGTTCTTC. This codes for CASSVGKWNEQFF.

V and J are TRBV7-2 and TRBJ2-5; 8 positions match TRBD1. CDR1 is SGHTA, CDR2 FQGNSA, per germline. This CDR3 contains 16 residues. After removal of 5 bases from V and 1 base from J, the junction contained 9 bases not matched to a gene. In nucleotides, the CDR3 is TGTGCCAGCAGCCACCCAGGGGGCGCGACCCAAGAGACCCAGTACTTC. Translation gives CASSHPGGATQETQYF.

This chain links TRBV5-1 with TRBJ2-1; 8 bases are shared with TRBD2. Germline V gene sequence: CDR1 SGHRS, CDR2 YFSETQ. Losses at the gene ends were 5 bases for V and 7 bases for J; bases not matched to a gene: 14. This CDR3 comprises 16 residues. CDR3 amino acids: CASSRRVQSGGNEQFF. The CDR3 coding sequence is TGCGCCAGCAGTCGTAGAGTACAAAGCGGGGGAAATGAGCAGTTCTTC.

The rearrangement joins TRBV18 to TRBJ2-3; TRBD1 matches at 10 bases. The V and J ends lost 3 bases and 5 bases, in that order; junction bases with no gene match: 5. Germline V gene lookup returns CDR1 KGHSH and CDR2 LQKENI. The CDR3 runs to 15 residues. The CDR3 DNA reads as TGTGCCAGCTCACCTGGGACAGGGGTTGGAGATACGCAGTATTTT. Amino acids: CASSPGTGVGDTQYF.

Comments on this clonotype: Since a much larger clone is just one base distant, this may be a read error. This chain links TRBV6-2 or TRBV6-3 with TRBJ1-2; D is unresolved. The CDR3 contains 11 residues. In germline, CDR1 is MNHEY, CDR2 SVGEGT. The CDR3 here is CAGSYGYGYTF. In DNA, the CDR3 is TGTGCCGGCAGTTACGGGTATGGCTACACCTTC.

This clonotype appeared a few times. This sequence joins TRBV14 and TRBJ1-1; D remains unclear. The germline V gene encodes CDR1 SGHDN and CDR2 FVKESK. The germline V and J ends were trimmed by 4 bases and 0 bases, with 21 bases remaining between them. The CDR3 loop spans 18 amino acids. The CDR3 here is CASSRAPGSKRMNTEAFF. In nucleotides, the CDR3 is TGTGCCAGCAGCCGCGCCCCGGGGTCAAAGAGGATGAACACTGAAGCTTTCTTT.

A note on this clonotype: At one of its ends the junction is not consistent with the germline gene, which may arise from a read error. The chain carries TRBV27 and TRBJ1-1; TRBD1 matches 8 bases. This CDR3 is 14 amino acids long. From germline, CDR1 is MNHEY and CDR2 SMNVEV (reference sequence). CDR3 amino acids: CVSSLGQGNTEAFF. In DNA, the CDR3 is TGTGTCAGCAGTCTCGGACAGGGGAACACTGAAGCTTTCTTT.

Worth noting for this clonotype: Sequence at one end of the junction differs from germline and may be a read error. The rearrangement links TRBV13 to TRBJ2-1; possibly TRBD2 for D (6 bases). The CDR3 length is 16 residues. Germline CDR1 reads PRHDT; CDR2 reads FYEKMQ (reference sequence). The CDR3 protein is CASSPSTSRSYNELFF. For the CDR3, the DNA is TGTGCCAGCAGCCCTAGTACTAGCCGAAGTTACAATGAGCTGTTCTTC.

The V gene is TRBV20-1, the J gene TRBJ1-6, with 7 bases matching TRBD1. V lost 1 base and J lost 10; bases outside the gene matches: 10. Germline V gene lookup returns CDR1 DFQATT and CDR2 SNEGSKA (reference sequence). This CDR3 comprises 15 residues. The CDR3 loop is CSARVSRQGFSPLHF. In DNA, the CDR3 is TGCAGTGCTAGAGTCTCCAGACAGGGATTCTCACCCCTCCACTTT.

This chain links TRBV20-1 with TRBJ2-3, with no clear D. From germline, CDR1 is DFQATT and CDR2 SNEGSKA (reference sequence). The CDR3 has 14 residues. V gave up 6 bases and J gave up 5 bases, with 18 bases separating them. The CDR3 region is CSAPPAQSGDTQYF. CDR3 sequence (DNA): TGCAGTGCCCCACCGGCCCAAAGTGGAGATACGCAGTATTTT.

Only a few counts were recorded for this clonotype. The rearrangement joins TRBV6-5 to TRBJ2-6; 12 positions match TRBD1. Germline V gene sequence: CDR1 MNHEY, CDR2 SVGAGI. The CDR3 spans 18 residues. Trimming at V came to 4 bases and at J to 3 bases, leaving 7 bases not matched to a gene. CDR3 sequence (DNA): TGTGCCAGCAGTTCCGGGACAGGGGGCGTCGGTGGGGCCAACGTCCTGACTTTC. Translating gives CASSSGTGGVGGANVLTF.

This sequence joins TRBV4-3 and TRBJ2-7, with 9 bases matching TRBD2. This CDR3 has 17 residues. Germline CDR1 is LGHNA and CDR2 is YSLEER. Germline trimming cut 0 bases from V and 3 bases from J; bases unmatched to any gene: 9. CDR3: CASSQELSTSGHYEQYF. CDR3 nucleotides: TGCGCCAGCAGCCAAGAGCTCTCGACTAGCGGCCACTACGAGCAGTACTTC.

V is TRBV5-5 and J is TRBJ2-3; D is ambiguous. The germline V and J ends were trimmed by 3 bases and 4 bases, with 18 bases remaining between them. Germline loops: CDR1 SGHKS, CDR2 YYEKEE (reference sequence). This CDR3 spans 16 amino acids. The CDR3: CASSSSSQTRPDTQYF. The CDR3 coding sequence is TGTGCCAGCAGCTCGTCTTCACAAACCCGCCCAGATACGCAGTATTTT. Full variable domain (rest looked up from reference TRBV5-5 and TRBJ2-3): DAGVTQSPTHLIKTRGQQVTLRCSPISGHKSVSWYQQVLGQGPQFIFQYYEKEERGRGNFPDRFSARQFPNYSSELNVNALLLGDSALYLCASSSSSQTRPDTQYFGPGTRLTVL.

This chain connects TRBV29-1 to TRBJ1-2, with D possibly being TRBD1 (5 bases). Germline values: CDR1 SQVTM, CDR2 ANQGSEA. The CDR3 has 12 residues. V was clipped by 0 bases and J by 13 bases, with 15 bases between them. The CDR3 protein is CSVEDLRRQFTF. The CDR3 nucleotides read TGCAGCGTTGAAGATCTTAGGAGACAGTTCACCTTC.

A note on this clonotype: A much larger clonotype is one base distant, so this may be a read error. The rearrangement links TRBV5-4 to TRBJ1-2, with 9 positions matching TRBD1. The germline V gene has CDR1 SGHNT and CDR2 YYREEE (reference sequence). This CDR3 spans 15 amino acids. The DNA for the CDR3 is TGTGCCAGCAGCGGCACAGGACAGGGGCTCTATGGCTACAACTTC. Translating gives CASSGTGQGLYGYNF.

This clonotype was seen at least ten times. The rearrangement uses TRBV10-3 and TRBJ1-2; tentative D call: TRBD1 (5 bases). The CDR3 spans 12 residues. Germline assignment: CDR1 ENHRY and CDR2 SYGVKD. V was trimmed by 10 bases and J by 5 bases, leaving 14 bases between them. This CDR3 is CASTGEPYGYTF. The CDR3 bases are TGTGCCAGTACAGGAGAACCTTATGGCTACACCTTC.

The chain joins TRBV20-1 to TRBJ1-4; 9 nucleotides line up with TRBD1. The V gene's germline CDR1 is DFQATT and CDR2 SNEGSKA (reference sequence). The junction had 6 bases not matched to a gene; V was cut back by 5 bases and J by 5 bases. The CDR3 totals 14 residues. The CDR3 bases are TGCAGTGCTGCTGACAGGGGGAAAAATGAAAAACTGTTTTTT. This translates into CSAADRGKNEKLFF.

The chain has TRBV4-3 and TRBJ1-1; 8 bases align to TRBD1. From germline, CDR1 is LGHNA and CDR2 YSLEER. CDR3 length: 21 amino acids. V lost 0 bases and J lost 1; bases outside the gene matches: 19. CDR3 in DNA: TGCGCCAGCAGCCAAGACCGGACAGGGCCGGAGGGGGCTTTCCGGAACACTGAAGCTTTCTTT. Encoded protein: CASSQDRTGPEGAFRNTEAFF.

This clonotype has only a few counts. The chain employs TRBV2 and TRBJ1-6, with TRBD1 identical over 9 bases. CDR3 length: 13 residues. V dropped 8 bases and J dropped 10; count of bases not matched to a gene: 6. CDR1 is SNHLY and CDR2 is FYNNEI in the germline V gene. CDR3 bases: TGTGCCAGCTGGGACAGGGCGAGATCACCCCTCCACTTT. Protein: CASWDRARSPLHF.

This chain connects TRBV29-1 to TRBJ2-1; D remains ambiguous. The CDR3 loop spans 14 amino acids. Between the trimmed V and J ends, which lost 4 bases and 3 bases, there was a span of 13 bases. CDR1 SQVTM and CDR2 ANQGSEA come from the germline V gene. In nucleotides, the CDR3 is TGCAGCGTTGTCTGGAACACCCACTACAATGAGCAGTTCTTC. Protein sequence: CSVVWNTHYNEQFF.

This clonotype was picked up a small number of times. V usage is TRBV9 and J usage is TRBJ2-6; D unclear. The CDR3 runs 19 residues. Between the trimmed V and J ends, which lost 6 bases and 0 bases, there was a span of 22 bases. In germline, CDR1 is SGDLS, CDR2 YYNGEE. The CDR3 is CASTNPVKGPVSGANVLTF. CDR3 nucleotide sequence: TGTGCCAGCACCAATCCCGTAAAGGGTCCTGTCTCTGGGGCCAACGTCCTGACTTTC.

The chain uses TRBV6-1 and TRBJ2-1; 8 bases map to TRBD1. The last part of the DNA fits TRBJ2-7 better; the J call may be wrong. The CDR3 totals 16 residues. Germline-derived CDR1 and CDR2 are MNHNS and SASEGT. The CDR3 sequence: CASRAEDRVDYNEQYF. In nucleotides, the CDR3 is TGTGCCAGCAGGGCAGAGGACAGGGTGGACTACAATGAGCAGTACTTC.

This clonotype was recorded only once. The chain links TRBV5-1 to TRBJ1-1; D is unclear. CDR3 length: 15 amino acids. Per the germline V gene, CDR1 is SGHRS and CDR2 is YFSETQ. Trimming took off 0 bases at V and 1 base at J, with 10 bases between the two ends. CDR3 sequence: CASSLVGLWNTEAFF. Written as DNA, the CDR3 is TGCGCCAGCAGCTTGGTGGGGTTATGGAACACTGAAGCTTTCTTT.

The J gene is TRBJ1-1, the V gene TRBV7-9; unclear D gene. The length of the CDR3 is 13 residues. Between the trimmed V and J ends, which lost 3 bases and 1 base, there was a span of 6 bases. The germline gives CDR1 SEHNR, CDR2 FQNEAQ (reference sequence). CDR3 DNA: TGTGCCAGCAGCTTTTTTGGGAACACTGAAGCTTTCTTT. It codes for CASSFFGNTEAFF.

This clonotype was recorded a few times. This chain links TRBV7-2 with TRBJ1-2; D is possibly TRBD1 (6 bases). Between the trimmed V and J ends, which lost 1 base and 0 bases, there was a span of 18 bases. The CDR3 sequence is 18 residues long. The germline V gene has CDR1 SGHTA and CDR2 FQGNSA. The CDR3 nucleotides read TGTGCCAGCAGCTTAGTTGGCAGGGGTATAGACTCTAACTATGGCTACACCTTC. It encodes CASSLVGRGIDSNYGYTF.

The J gene is TRBJ2-1, the V gene TRBV12-3 or TRBV12-4, with D possibly being TRBD2 (6 bases). The CDR3 totals 17 residues. Trimming removed 4 bases from V and 2 bases from J, with 18 bases in between. CDR3: CASSSPPGTPTYNEQFF. In DNA form, the CDR3 reads TGTGCCAGCAGTTCCCCGCCTGGGACTCCGACCTACAATGAGCAGTTCTTC.

V is TRBV14 and J is TRBJ1-2, with D perhaps matching TRBD1 (5 bases). CDR1 is SGHDN, CDR2 FVKESK, per germline. The ends were cut back, 0 bases at V and 3 bases at J, with 14 bases in the middle. CDR3 length: 16 amino acids. The CDR3 DNA follows: TGTGCCAGCAGCCAAGAATCCAGGGCCCTATACTATGGCTACACCTTC. Protein: CASSQESRALYYGYTF.